The 30 T cell receptor beta chains in this list originate from one sample, sequenced in a study of response to subunit inactivated influenza vaccine (dated by TCRdb to about 2018). Explained via the paper, the time point label denotes: approximately 40 days after influenza vaccine administration. Receptors were amplified or captured by RT-PCR. Sequencing took place on an Illumina HiSeq 2500. Starting from the raw public reads, TCRdb applied fastp trimming at Q25, assembled clones with MiXCR and retained in-frame beta chains. Each entry is one CDR3 protein sequence, shown with its most common DNA and genes. The sample profile shows approximately 480,000 distinct CDR3 sequences; approximately 11% of them were found once. The ten most abundant clones make up less than 15% of the sample. The source material was PBMCs from blood, sampled 45 days after vaccination. These receptors all come from a man aged 50-59 years who received an inactivated influenza vaccine. Donor details come from another sample of the same person, matched by shared clones.

This clonotype was seen many times. This chain links TRBV6-6 with TRBJ2-1, with 7 bases aligning to TRBD1. Unmatched junction bases numbered 1, after V lost 7 bases and J lost 1 base. The CDR3 loop spans 13 amino acids. In germline, CDR1 is MNHNY, CDR2 SVGAGI (reference sequence). The CDR3, as DNA: TGTGCCAGCAACAGGGGTTCCTACAATGAGCAGTTCTTC. It specifies CASNRGSYNEQFF.

This clonotype was detected a few times. V usage is TRBV7-9 and J usage is TRBJ2-3; 9 bases align to TRBD2. Unmatched junction bases numbered 7, after V lost 6 bases and J lost 0 bases. The CDR3 is 16 residues long. Germline CDR1 is SEHNR and CDR2 is FQNEAQ (reference sequence). Here the CDR3 reads CASRPSSGRSTDTQYF. CDR3 bases: TGTGCCAGCAGACCGAGTAGCGGGAGAAGCACAGATACGCAGTATTTT.

The chain couples TRBV12-3 or TRBV12-4 to TRBJ1-5, with 8 positions matching TRBD1. Trimming at V came to 5 bases and at J to 5 bases, leaving 2 bases not matched to a gene. The CDR3 is made up of 13 amino acids. CDR3 DNA sequence: TGTGCCAGCAGTCAGGACAGGGATCAGCCCCAGCATTTT. Its protein is CASSQDRDQPQHF.

Only a few counts were recorded for this clonotype. This rearrangement joins TRBV5-1 to TRBJ2-7; D may match TRBD1 or TRBD2 (5 bases each). CDR3 size: 16 residues. V gave up 2 bases and J gave up 3 bases, with 18 bases separating them. Germline values: CDR1 SGHRS, CDR2 YFSETQ. The CDR3: CASSFTGTGVGYEQYF. The CDR3 DNA reads TGCGCCAGCAGCTTTACCGGGACCGGGGTAGGCTACGAGCAGTACTTC.

The J gene is TRBJ2-7, the V gene TRBV6-2 or TRBV6-3; no definite D call. The germline gives CDR1 MNHEY, CDR2 SVGEGT. CDR3 length: 13 amino acids. V was clipped by 6 bases and J by 3 bases, with 12 bases between them. The CDR3 loop reads CASRPTSFYEQYF. Here the CDR3 DNA reads TGTGCCAGCAGACCCACTTCATTCTACGAGCAGTACTTC.

This clonotype was recorded at least ten times. The chain links TRBV28 to TRBJ2-1; TRBD1 matches at 8 bases. V gave up 5 bases and J gave up 6 bases; unmatched junction bases: 9. Germline CDR1 reads MDHEN; CDR2 reads SYDVKM. The CDR3 extends over 15 amino acids. CDR3 sequence (DNA): TGTGCCAGCAGTCCATCCCAAGACAGGGGCAATGAGCAGTTCTTC. It translates to CASSPSQDRGNEQFF.

The V and J genes are TRBV20-1 and TRBJ2-7; D is undetermined. The germline V gene has CDR1 DFQATT and CDR2 SNEGSKA (reference sequence). V was cut by 3 bases and J by 6 bases, with 15 bases left in between. The CDR3 spans 13 residues. In DNA form, the CDR3 reads TGCAGTGCTAGTTCGATAGGGTCGGTCGAGCAGTACTTC. Translating gives CSASSIGSVEQYF.

This clonotype was seen a few times. The chain couples TRBV7-9 to TRBJ2-5; no definite D call. The V and J ends lost 8 bases and 7 bases respectively, with 11 bases between them. CDR3 length equals 11 residues. CDR1 and CDR2 from the germline V gene are SEHNR and FQNEAQ (reference sequence). The chain's CDR3 is CASERSGTQYF. The CDR3 DNA reads as TGTGCCAGCGAGAGGTCGGGGACCCAGTACTTC. The entire variable domain, with the rest obtained from reference TRBV7-9 and TRBJ2-5, is as follows: DTGVSQNPRHKITKRGQNVTFRCDPISEHNRLYWYRQTLGQGPEFLTYFQNEAQLEKSRLLSDRFSAERPKGSFSTLEIQRTEQGDSAMYLCASERSGTQYFGPGTRLLVL.

This clonotype was seen many times. The chain carries TRBV4-1 and TRBJ2-1; 13 positions agree with TRBD2. The CDR3 is 16 residues long. V was clipped by 2 bases and J by 7 bases; unmatched bases: 5. CDR1 and CDR2 from the germline V gene are MGHRA and YSYEKL. This CDR3 reads CASSQITSGRGNEQFF. The CDR3 nucleotides read TGCGCCAGCAGCCAAATTACTAGCGGGAGGGGGAATGAGCAGTTCTTC.

The CDR3 sequence is CASRSGVNEQFF. The DNA for the CDR3 is TGTGCCAGCAGAAGTGGGGTTAATGAGCAGTTCTTC. V and J are TRBV12-3 or TRBV12-4 and TRBJ2-1; no clear D gene. This CDR3 region has 12 residues. Trimming stripped 6 bases from V and 7 bases from J, with 10 bases between.

V is TRBV5-5 and J is TRBJ1-2; D is possibly TRBD1 (5 bases). The V and J ends lost 4 bases and 4 bases respectively, with 14 bases between them. The V gene's germline CDR1 is SGHKS and CDR2 YYEKEE (reference sequence). There are 14 residues in the CDR3. The chain's CDR3 is CASSTRQTTYGYTF. For the CDR3, the DNA is TGTGCCAGCAGCACTCGACAGACTACCTATGGCTACACCTTC.

The chain couples TRBV24-1 to TRBJ2-2; D gene ambiguous. Germline V gene sequence: CDR1 KGHDR, CDR2 SFDVKD. The length of the CDR3 is 17 residues. Between the trimmed V and J ends, which lost 7 bases and 2 bases, there was a span of 19 bases. Here the CDR3 DNA reads TGTGCCACCAGCCTACCCGTCGGCGGAGCTAACACCGGGGAGCTGTTTTTT. It codes for CATSLPVGGANTGELFF.

This clonotype was detected many times. This chain connects TRBV6-2 or TRBV6-3 to TRBJ2-7; 7 nucleotides match TRBD2. V was clipped by 4 bases and J by 5 bases; unmatched bases: 14. The CDR3 sequence is 16 residues long. Germline V CDR1 and CDR2: MNHEY, SVGEGT. CDR3 sequence reads: CASSSLAATRPHEQYF. For the CDR3, the DNA is TGTGCCAGCAGTTCCCTAGCGGCAACTAGGCCCCACGAGCAGTACTTC.

In DNA form, the CDR3 reads TGTGCCAGCAGGCGTACAGGGGTAGATACGCAGTATTTT. Its protein product is CASRRTGVDTQYF. The V gene is TRBV11-1, the J gene TRBJ2-3; 7 nucleotides agree with TRBD1. CDR1 and CDR2 (germline): SGHAT, FQDESV (reference sequence). The CDR3 is 13 amino acids. Losses at the gene ends were 6 bases for V and 5 bases for J; bases not matched to a gene: 5.

The rearrangement links TRBV29-1 to TRBJ1-1; D is perhaps TRBD1 (6 bases). Trimming left V 0 bases short and J 0 bases short, with 8 bases between. The CDR3 consists of 14 residues. Germline V gene data show CDR1 as SQVTM and CDR2 as ANQGSEA. The CDR3 nucleotides are TGCAGCGTTGAAGAGGGACAACTGAACACTGAAGCTTTCTTT. Amino acids: CSVEEGQLNTEAFF.

The CDR3 DNA reads TGTGCCAGCAGCCAAGAACTAGCGGGAGCCACCGGGGAGCTGTTTTTT. Translated, it gives CASSQELAGATGELFF. The rearrangement joins TRBV3-1 to TRBJ2-2; TRBD2 agrees at 11 bases. The V and J ends lost 0 bases and 4 bases, in that order; junction bases with no gene match: 1. The germline gives CDR1 LGHDT, CDR2 YNNKEL (reference sequence). This CDR3 spans 16 amino acids. The entire variable domain, with the rest obtained from reference TRBV3-1 and TRBJ2-2, is as follows: DTAVSQTPKYLVTQMGNDKSIKCEQNLGHDTMYWYKQDSKKFLKIMFSYNNKELIINETVPNRFSPKSPDKAHLNLHINSLELGDSAVYFCASSQELAGATGELFFGEGSRLTVL.

This clonotype has only a few counts. In DNA form, the CDR3 reads TGTGCCACCAGTGGACTAGCGGGAGGCGAGCAGTACTTC. Translation gives CATSGLAGGEQYF. The chain employs TRBV24-1 and TRBJ2-7, with TRBD2 matching 13 bases. Germline V gene data show CDR1 as KGHDR and CDR2 as SFDVKD. V dropped 5 bases and J dropped 6; count of bases not matched to a gene: 0. This CDR3 spans 13 amino acids.

The chain combines TRBV28 with TRBJ2-1, with D possibly matching TRBD1 (6 bases). The CDR3 has 14 amino acids. Germline V gene data show CDR1 as MDHEN and CDR2 as SYDVKM. Trimming cost V 3 bases and J 7 bases, with 13 bases left between them. CDR3 region: CASSFLGARNEQFF. The CDR3, as DNA: TGTGCCAGCAGTTTTCTGGGGGCAAGGAATGAGCAGTTCTTC.

This clonotype was seen many times. The rearrangement uses TRBV15 and TRBJ2-1; the D is unclear. The V and J ends lost 2 bases and 5 bases respectively, with 7 bases between them. The germline gives CDR1 LNHNV, CDR2 YYDKDF (reference sequence). The CDR3 covers 13 residues. The CDR3, as DNA: TGTGCCACCAGCAGAAGGTTCGACAATGAGCAGTTCTTC. As protein: CATSRRFDNEQFF.

This clonotype was seen a handful of times. The chain couples TRBV6-1 to TRBJ2-1, with 10 bases matching TRBD2. Germline values: CDR1 MNHNS, CDR2 SASEGT. This CDR3 is built from 19 residues. V trimming: 6 bases; J trimming: 4 bases; junction bases outside the gene matches: 18. Written as DNA, the CDR3 is TGTGCCAGCAGGGGGGGGGCTAGCGGGAGCTCGTTGGGTTACAATGAGCAGTTCTTC. Translated, it gives CASRGGASGSSLGYNEQFF.

The chain combines TRBV5-5 with TRBJ2-4, with no clear D. V dropped 0 bases and J dropped 0 bases, with 10 bases sitting between them. The CDR3 sequence is 16 residues long. Germline CDR1 and CDR2: SGHKS and YYEKEE (reference sequence). The CDR3 loop is CASSLVRSLAKNIQYF. The CDR3 region has the DNA TGTGCCAGCAGCTTGGTACGGAGCCTAGCCAAAAACATTCAGTACTTC.

This clonotype appeared a few times. The rearrangement uses TRBV12-3 or TRBV12-4 and TRBJ2-2, with D possibly matching TRBD2 (7 bases). The CDR3 extends over 15 amino acids. The ends were cut back, 3 bases at V and 4 bases at J, with 12 bases in the middle. CDR3 sequence reads: CASSLGGHFTGELFF. For the CDR3, the DNA is TGTGCCAGCAGTTTGGGGGGGCATTTCACCGGGGAGCTGTTTTTT.

In its sample, this clonotype was seen a few times. The chain joins TRBV12-3 or TRBV12-4 to TRBJ1-1; D not certain. The CDR3 contains 15 residues. With 6 bases removed from V and 0 bases from J, the gap between germline ends came to 14 bases. The CDR3 DNA reads TGTGCCAGCAGCCCTTATGCTGGGATGAACACTGAAGCTTTCTTT. Protein sequence: CASSPYAGMNTEAFF.

This clonotype appeared a few times. V gene TRBV5-4 combines with J gene TRBJ2-3; TRBD2 agrees at 13 bases. The CDR3 contains 17 residues. The germline gives CDR1 SGHNT, CDR2 YYREEE (reference sequence). V trimming: 0 bases; J trimming: 2 bases; junction bases outside the gene matches: 3. The CDR3 spells CASSLAGTSGNTDTQYF. CDR3 sequence (DNA): TGTGCCAGCAGCTTGGCCGGGACTAGCGGGAACACAGATACGCAGTATTTT. The full variable domain, with the rest looked up from reference TRBV5-4 and TRBJ2-3, is ETGVTQSPTHLIKTRGQQVTLRCSSQSGHNTVSWYQQALGQGPQFIFQYYREEENGRGNFPPRFSGLQFPNYSSELNVNALELDDSALYLCASSLAGTSGNTDTQYFGPGTRLTVL.

This clonotype has a handful of counts. The V gene is TRBV7-2, the J gene TRBJ2-2; TRBD2 aligns across 7 bases. There are 15 residues in the CDR3. V shed 4 bases, J shed 3 bases, and the junction held 5 bases outside the gene matches. Germline values: CDR1 SGHTA, CDR2 FQGNSA. The CDR3 nucleotides read TGTGCCAGCAGCTATGGGGGGGATTACACCGGGGAGCTGTTTTTT. Its protein is CASSYGGDYTGELFF.

This chain joins TRBV20-1 and TRBJ2-2; D ambiguous. Germline CDR1 reads DFQATT; CDR2 reads SNEGSKA (reference sequence). With 4 bases removed from V and 0 bases from J, the gap between germline ends came to 9 bases. CDR3 length equals 14 residues. Here the CDR3 DNA reads TGCAGTGCTATTCCAGGCTCGAACACCGGGGAGCTGTTTTTT. Translating gives CSAIPGSNTGELFF.

This clonotype has ten or more counts. V and J are TRBV12-3 or TRBV12-4 and TRBJ1-6, with D possibly TRBD1 on 5 matching bases. The CDR3 runs to 16 residues. The V and J ends lost 3 bases and 0 bases respectively, with 9 bases between them. DNA of the CDR3: TGTGCCAGCAGTTTGGGACTTGGCTCCTATAATTCACCCCTCCACTTT. The encoded protein is CASSLGLGSYNSPLHF.

The chain uses TRBV6-2 or TRBV6-3 and TRBJ2-5; D remains ambiguous. The ends were cut back, 1 base at V and 4 bases at J, with 7 bases in the middle. The CDR3 has 13 residues. Germline V gene data show CDR1 as MNHEY and CDR2 as SVGEGT. In DNA, the CDR3 is TGTGCCAGCAGTTACTATCGGCGAGAGACCCAGTACTTC. Amino acids: CASSYYRRETQYF.

This clonotype was counted between two and nine times. V usage is TRBV5-1 and J usage is TRBJ2-1, with TRBD2 matching 10 bases. The V gene's germline CDR1 is SGHRS and CDR2 YFSETQ. Trimming took 6 bases from V and 2 from J; bases not matched to a gene: 5. This CDR3 is built from 15 residues. As DNA, the CDR3 is TGCGCCAGCATGTTAGCGGGGGGTGCCTACAATGAGCAGTTCTTC. It encodes CASMLAGGAYNEQFF. The variable domain in full, completed from reference TRBV5-1 and TRBJ2-1, reads KAGVTQTPRYLIKTRGQQVTLSCSPISGHRSVSWYQQTPGQGLQFLFEYFSETQRNKGNFPGRFSGRQFSNSRSEMNVSTLELGDSALYLCASMLAGGAYNEQFFGPGTRLTVL.

This clonotype was observed a few times. This chain connects TRBV20-1 to TRBJ2-1; D not certain. Trimming left V 8 bases short and J 5 bases short, with 13 bases between. The CDR3 loop spans 12 amino acids. Germline V gives CDR1 DFQATT, CDR2 SNEGSKA (reference sequence). The CDR3 nucleotides are TGCAGTCCCAAACGTAGCCACAATGAGCAGTTCTTC. It is translated as CSPKRSHNEQFF.